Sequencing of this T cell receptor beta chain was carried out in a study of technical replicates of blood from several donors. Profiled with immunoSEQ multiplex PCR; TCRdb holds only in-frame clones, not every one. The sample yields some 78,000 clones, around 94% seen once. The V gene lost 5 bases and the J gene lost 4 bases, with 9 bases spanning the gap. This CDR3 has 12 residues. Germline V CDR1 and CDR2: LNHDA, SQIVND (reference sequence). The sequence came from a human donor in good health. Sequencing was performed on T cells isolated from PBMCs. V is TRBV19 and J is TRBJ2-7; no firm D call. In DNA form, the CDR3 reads TGTGCCAGTAGTCTGTCCAGATACGAGCAGTACTTC. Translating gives CASSLSRYEQYF.